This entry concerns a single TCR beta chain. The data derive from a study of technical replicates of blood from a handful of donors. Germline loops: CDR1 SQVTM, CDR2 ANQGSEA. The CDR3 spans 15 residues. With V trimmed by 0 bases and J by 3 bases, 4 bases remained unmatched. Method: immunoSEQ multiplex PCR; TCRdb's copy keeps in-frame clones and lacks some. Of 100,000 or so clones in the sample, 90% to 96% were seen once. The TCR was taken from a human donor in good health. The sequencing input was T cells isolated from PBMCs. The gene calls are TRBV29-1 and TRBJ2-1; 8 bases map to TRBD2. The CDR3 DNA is TGCAGCGTTGAAGAGGGACTAGATTTCTACAATGAGCAGTTCTTC. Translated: CSVEEGLDFYNEQFF.